This T cell receptor beta chain was observed in a study of blood T cell repertoires in COVID-19. About the study: COVID-19 samples collected from the United States, Italy and Spain covered acute and convalescent phases.

This CDR3 contains 12 residues. The germline gives CDR1 SGHVS, CDR2 FNYEAQ. Trimming cost V 1 base and J 6 bases, with 5 bases left between them. Assay: immunoSEQ multiplex PCR; the TCRdb copy retains only in-frame clones and omits some. The data contain over 85,000 clones, around 84% of them singletons. This sequence joins TRBV7-6 and TRBJ2-3; D unclear. This receptor was identified in a man in his forties with acute or convalescent COVID-19. Sequencing used peripheral blood. As DNA, the CDR3 is TGTGCCAGCAGCTTAGGGGCCGATACGCAGTATTTT. Amino acids: CASSLGADTQYF.